Following are 22 T cell receptor beta chains from one sample sequenced in a study of shared clonotypes between healthy human individuals. Measured with immunoSEQ multiplex PCR; TCRdb has only the in-frame clones, and not every one. The table lists over 2,000,000 clones, around 93% of them singletons. Naive CD8 cells lacked CD45RO and underwent positive selection for CCR7, leaving out terminally differentiated effector memory CD45RA+ cells. The sequencing input was naive CD8+ T cells from PBMCs. The receptors derive from a man younger than 35 in good health. Some clones in this sample may be carry-over from other donors' samples.

The chain links TRBV4-1 to TRBJ2-7; 9 bases are shared with TRBD1. The CDR3 has 16 residues. CDR1 is MGHRA, CDR2 YSYEKL, per germline. J lost 4 bases, V lost 0 bases, and 7 bases had no gene match. In DNA, the CDR3 is TGCGCCAGCAGCCAAGATTCAGCAGGGACAGGGTACGAGCAGTACTTC. The encoded protein is CASSQDSAGTGYEQYF.

V gene TRBV25-1 combines with J gene TRBJ2-6; D not certain. Between the trimmed V and J ends, which lost 6 bases and 0 bases, there was a span of 12 bases. This CDR3 comprises 16 residues. Germline CDR1 reads MGHDK; CDR2 reads SYGVNS. This chain's CDR3 is CASSPGTFSGANVLTF. The DNA of the CDR3 is TGTGCCAGCAGCCCCGGCACTTTCTCTGGGGCCAACGTCCTGACTTTC.

This sequence joins TRBV25-1 and TRBJ2-3; D possibly corresponds to TRBD2 (6 bases). V lost 4 bases and J lost 4, with 12 bases in between. The CDR3 loop spans 14 amino acids. Per germline, CDR1 MGHDK and CDR2 SYGVNS. CDR3 region: CASSGIAEADTQYF. CDR3 bases: TGTGCCAGCAGTGGCATAGCGGAGGCAGATACGCAGTATTTT.

The chain uses TRBV27 and TRBJ2-1; 10 positions match TRBD2. The junction had 6 bases not matched to a gene; V was cut back by 3 bases and J by 7 bases. The CDR3 spans 15 residues. The V gene's germline CDR1 is MNHEY and CDR2 SMNVEV (reference sequence). The CDR3 sequence is CASSFLAGVGNEQFF. In DNA, the CDR3 is TGTGCCAGCAGTTTCCTAGCGGGAGTAGGGAATGAGCAGTTCTTC.

This clone was recorded a few times. V gene TRBV15 combines with J gene TRBJ1-1; weak D call: TRBD1 (6 bases). V lost 1 base to trimming and J lost 6 bases, with 9 bases between them. Germline CDR1 is LNHNV and CDR2 is YYDKDF (reference sequence). This CDR3 has 13 residues. The CDR3 nucleotides read TGTGCCACCAGCAGAGTCAGGGGAGCTGAAGCTTTCTTT. Encoded protein: CATSRVRGAEAFF.

The genes are TRBV10-1 and TRBJ2-1; 8 bases agree with TRBD2. The germline gives CDR1 WNHNN, CDR2 SYGVQD (reference sequence). CDR3 length equals 15 residues. Unmatched junction bases numbered 8, after V lost 6 bases and J lost 4 bases. The CDR3: CASSPTSGEYNEQFF. The CDR3 bases are TGCGCCAGCAGCCCCACTAGCGGTGAGTACAATGAGCAGTTCTTC.

This chain joins TRBV28 and TRBJ2-3; no clear D. The V gene's germline CDR1 is MDHEN and CDR2 SYDVKM. The CDR3 is 12 residues long. Between the trimmed V and J ends, which lost 6 bases and 5 bases, there was a span of 9 bases. For the CDR3, the DNA is TGTGCCAGCAGCCACGGGTTAGATACGCAGTATTTT. This codes for CASSHGLDTQYF.

The rearrangement links TRBV27 to TRBJ1-2; perhaps TRBD1 as D (5 bases). The germline V gene has CDR1 MNHEY and CDR2 SMNVEV (reference sequence). The V and J ends lost 2 bases and 7 bases respectively, with 20 bases between them. The CDR3 covers 16 residues. CDR3 sequence (DNA): TGTGCCAGCAGTTTAGTAGCGGGGGAGGAGGTGGTTGGCTACACCTTC. Translating gives CASSLVAGEEVVGYTF.

This clone was counted a single time. The CDR3 nucleotides are TGTGCCAGCAGCGTAGCTCCGGGGCGGAGGAACACTGAAGCTTTCTTT. Translation gives CASSVAPGRRNTEAFF. V is TRBV9 and J is TRBJ1-1, with D possibly matching TRBD1 (5 bases). Germline V CDR1 and CDR2: SGDLS, YYNGEE. Trimming removed 0 bases at V and 1 base at J, with 13 bases between. The CDR3 runs to 16 residues.

The chain couples TRBV9 to TRBJ2-2; D is unresolved. The CDR3 is 15 residues long. Germline lookup yields CDR1 SGDLS and CDR2 YYNGEE. With 0 bases removed from V and 0 bases from J, the gap between germline ends came to 6 bases. CDR3 sequence (DNA): TGTGCCAGCAGCGTAGAAAGGGCGAACACCGGGGAGCTGTTTTTT. This codes for CASSVERANTGELFF.

The chain links TRBV28 to TRBJ1-5; D not resolved. The CDR3 is 15 residues long. The germline V and J ends were trimmed by 1 base and 6 bases, with 13 bases remaining between them. CDR1 is MDHEN and CDR2 is SYDVKM in the germline V gene. The CDR3 DNA follows: TGTGCCAGCAGTTTATTTGGCACGAAGGCTCAGCCCCAGCATTTT. Its translation is CASSLFGTKAQPQHF.

The chain carries TRBV28 and TRBJ1-6; D gene unclear. The CDR3 loop spans 13 amino acids. The germline CDR1 and CDR2 sequences are MDHEN and SYDVKM. V lost 6 bases, J lost 7 bases, and 10 bases lay in between. The CDR3, as DNA: TGTGCCAGCAGACTATACTCGAATTCACCCCTCCACTTT. This gives the protein CASRLYSNSPLHF.

This chain uses TRBV9 with TRBJ2-1, with 7 bases fitting TRBD2. Per the germline V gene, CDR1 is SGDLS and CDR2 is YYNGEE. The CDR3 has 17 amino acids. The V and J ends lost 3 bases and 4 bases, in that order; junction bases with no gene match: 13. CDR3 loop: CASSAPRGGTKYNEQFF. The CDR3 DNA sequence: TGTGCCAGCAGCGCCCCGCGTGGCGGGACTAAATACAATGAGCAGTTCTTC.

This chain links TRBV7-6 with TRBJ2-1; the D is unclear. From germline, CDR1 is SGHVS and CDR2 FNYEAQ. Trimming removed 3 bases at V and 8 bases at J, with 20 bases between. The length of the CDR3 is 16 residues. In nucleotides, the CDR3 is TGTGCCAGCAGCTTTATAGAGTCCTACAATAACGATGAGCAGTTCTTC. Residues: CASSFIESYNNDEQFF.

V gene TRBV6-5 combines with J gene TRBJ2-1; 11 positions agree with TRBD2. Trimming took 9 bases from V and 10 from J; bases not matched to a gene: 14. Germline loops: CDR1 MNHEY, CDR2 SVGAGI. The CDR3 extends over 15 amino acids. The CDR3 reads CASAIGGLAVIEQFF. The CDR3 nucleotides read TGTGCCAGTGCCATTGGGGGACTAGCGGTAATAGAGCAGTTCTTC.

V usage is TRBV4-1 and J usage is TRBJ2-7; no clear D gene. From germline, CDR1 is MGHRA and CDR2 YSYEKL. The CDR3 has 13 amino acids. Trimming shortened V by 4 bases and J by 3 bases, and 10 bases separated the two germline ends. The DNA of the CDR3 is TGCGCCAGCAGCCTCCACCAAAACTACGAGCAGTACTTC. Translated, it gives CASSLHQNYEQYF.

This clone has just one count. The chain couples TRBV7-2 to TRBJ2-7, with D hard to call. V dropped 1 base and J dropped 0 bases, with 10 bases sitting between them. The CDR3 extends over 15 amino acids. The germline V gene has CDR1 SGHTA and CDR2 FQGNSA. The CDR3 is CASSLEVSPSYEQYF. CDR3 DNA sequence: TGTGCCAGCAGCTTAGAGGTCAGCCCCTCCTACGAGCAGTACTTC. The entire variable domain, with the rest obtained from reference TRBV7-2 and TRBJ2-7, is as follows: GAGVSQSPSNKVTEKGKDVELRCDPISGHTALYWYRQSLGQGLEFLIYFQGNSAPDKSGLPSDRFSAERTGGSVSTLTIQRTQQEDSAVYLCASSLEVSPSYEQYFGPGTRLTVT.

The CDR3, as DNA: TGTGCCAGCAGTTTATCGGGTTTCACAGATACGCAGTATTTT. This gives the protein CASSLSGFTDTQYF. This rearrangement joins TRBV28 to TRBJ2-3; D gene ambiguous. V was cut by 1 base and J by 2 bases, with 7 bases left in between. In germline, CDR1 is MDHEN, CDR2 SYDVKM. This CDR3 is built from 14 residues.

This chain links TRBV29-1 with TRBJ1-1; D gene ambiguous. The CDR3 runs 13 residues. The germline gives CDR1 SQVTM, CDR2 ANQGSEA. V lost 5 bases to trimming and J lost 1 base, with 11 bases between them. The DNA for the CDR3 is TGCAGCGTTCGTAACACAGCGAACACTGAAGCTTTCTTT. This translates into CSVRNTANTEAFF.

Points on this clone: Other DNA sequences in this sample translate to the same CDR3. The gene calls are TRBV15 and TRBJ2-3; D may be TRBD1 or TRBD2 (5 bases each). The germline V gene encodes CDR1 LNHNV and CDR2 YYDKDF (reference sequence). The CDR3 covers 13 residues. Trimming removed 8 bases from V and 0 bases from J, with 9 bases in between. The CDR3 protein is CATSGRSTDTQYF. The CDR3 nucleotides are TGTGCCACCTCGGGACGTAGCACAGATACGCAGTATTTT. Full variable domain (remainder filled in from reference TRBV15 and TRBJ2-3): DAMVIQNPRYQVTQFGKPVTLSCSQTLNHNVMYWYQQKSSQAPKLLFHYYDKDFNNEADTPDNFQSRRPNTSFCFLDIRSPGLGDTAMYLCATSGRSTDTQYFGPGTRLTVL.

This rearrangement joins TRBV6-5 to TRBJ2-2; 8 bases align to TRBD2. Unmatched junction bases numbered 4, after V lost 2 bases and J lost 5 bases. From germline, CDR1 is MNHEY and CDR2 SVGAGI. The CDR3 spans 15 residues. DNA for the CDR3: TGTGCCAGCAGTTACGGGCGGGAGGCTACCGGGGAGCTGTTTTTT. Its protein is CASSYGREATGELFF.

This clone was counted a single time. The gene calls are TRBV6-6 and TRBJ2-2; no definite D call. Per the germline V gene, CDR1 is MNHNY and CDR2 is SVGAGI (reference sequence). Deletions cut 5 bases from V and 5 bases from J, with 9 bases between. This CDR3 has 13 amino acids. The CDR3 coding sequence is TGTGCCAGCAGTCTAACAAAGACCGGGGAGCTGTTTTTT. Amino acids: CASSLTKTGELFF.